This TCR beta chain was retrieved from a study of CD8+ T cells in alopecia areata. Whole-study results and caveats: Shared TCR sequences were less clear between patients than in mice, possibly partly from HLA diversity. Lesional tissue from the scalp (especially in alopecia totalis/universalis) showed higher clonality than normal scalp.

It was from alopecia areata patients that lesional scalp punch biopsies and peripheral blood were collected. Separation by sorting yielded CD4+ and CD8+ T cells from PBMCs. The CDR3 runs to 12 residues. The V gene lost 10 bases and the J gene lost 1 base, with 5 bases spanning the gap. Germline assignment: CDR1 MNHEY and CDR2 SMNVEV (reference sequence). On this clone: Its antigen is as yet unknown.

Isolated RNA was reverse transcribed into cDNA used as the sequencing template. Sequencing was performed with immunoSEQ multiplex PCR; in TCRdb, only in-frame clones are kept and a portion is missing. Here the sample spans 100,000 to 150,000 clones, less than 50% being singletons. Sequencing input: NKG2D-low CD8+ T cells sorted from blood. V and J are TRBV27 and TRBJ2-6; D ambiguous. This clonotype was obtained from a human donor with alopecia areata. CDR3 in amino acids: CATRSGANVLTF. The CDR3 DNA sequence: TGTGCCACCCGGTCTGGGGCCAACGTCCTGACTTTC.